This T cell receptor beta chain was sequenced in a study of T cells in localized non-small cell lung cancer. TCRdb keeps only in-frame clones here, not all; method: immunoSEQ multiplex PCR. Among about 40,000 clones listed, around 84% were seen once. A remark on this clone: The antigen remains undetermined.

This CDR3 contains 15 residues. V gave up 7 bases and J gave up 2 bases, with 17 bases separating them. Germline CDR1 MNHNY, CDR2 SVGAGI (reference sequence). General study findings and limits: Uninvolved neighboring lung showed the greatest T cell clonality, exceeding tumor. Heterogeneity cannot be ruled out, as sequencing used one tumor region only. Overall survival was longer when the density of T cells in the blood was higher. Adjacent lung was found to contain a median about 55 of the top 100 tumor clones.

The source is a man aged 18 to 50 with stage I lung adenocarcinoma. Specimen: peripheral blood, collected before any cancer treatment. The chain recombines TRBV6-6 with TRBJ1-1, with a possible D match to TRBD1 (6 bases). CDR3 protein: CASNTGGGHNTEAFF. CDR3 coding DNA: TGTGCCAGCAACACCGGGGGGGGGCACAACACTGAAGCTTTCTTT.